The 12 T cell receptor beta chains given below trace back to one sample, sequenced in a study of blood T cell repertoires in COVID-19. TCRdb's table, derived via immunoSEQ multiplex PCR, lists solely in-frame clones and lacks some. The data hold roughly 220,000 clones, with 65% to 85% observed a single time. Specimen: peripheral blood. The source is a woman between 25 and 40 years old who had recovered from COVID-19.

In DNA form, the CDR3 reads TGTGCCAGCAGTTTAAGCGGGAGGACCTACGAGCAGTACTTC. As protein: CASSLSGRTYEQYF. The J gene is TRBJ2-7, the V gene TRBV27; the match to TRBD2 covers 9 bases. Losses at the gene ends were 2 bases for V and 2 bases for J; bases not matched to a gene: 1. Germline V gene lookup returns CDR1 MNHEY and CDR2 SMNVEV (reference sequence). The CDR3 consists of 14 residues.

The chain recombines TRBV27 with TRBJ2-2; 11 positions agree with TRBD2. V shed 5 bases, J shed 7 bases, and the junction held 6 bases outside the gene matches. This CDR3 contains 15 residues. Germline CDR1 and CDR2: MNHEY and SMNVEV (reference sequence). This CDR3 reads CASSNSGRGNGELFF. CDR3 nucleotides: TGTGCCAGCAGTAATAGCGGGAGGGGAAACGGGGAGCTGTTTTTT.

The rearrangement links TRBV19 to TRBJ2-7; 9 nucleotides agree with TRBD1. Germline CDR1 and CDR2: LNHDA and SQIVND (reference sequence). The CDR3 extends over 16 amino acids. Germline trimming cut 2 bases from V and 3 bases from J; bases unmatched to any gene: 8. CDR3 DNA sequence: TGTGCCAGTAGTATATTGGGACAGGGACCGATCTACGAGCAGTACTTC. It translates to CASSILGQGPIYEQYF. The full variable domain, in which reference TRBV19 and TRBJ2-7 provide the parts outside the CDR3, is DGGITQSPKYLFRKEGQNVTLSCEQNLNHDAMYWYRQDPGQGLRLIYYSQIVNDFQKGDIAEGYSVSREKKESFPLTVTSAQKNPTAFYLCASSILGQGPIYEQYFGPGTRLTVT.

In DNA form, the CDR3 reads TGTGCCTGGAGCCCAGGGGGCGGCAATCAGCCCCAGCATTTT. Its protein product is CAWSPGGGNQPQHF. This chain uses TRBV30 with TRBJ1-5; TRBD1 matches at 8 bases. The CDR3 has 14 amino acids. V shed 3 bases, J shed 2 bases, and the junction held 3 bases outside the gene matches. Germline values: CDR1 GTSNPN, CDR2 SVGIG (reference sequence).

This clone has just one count. The CDR3 loop is CSVEDPTGVGETQYF. The CDR3 DNA is TGCAGCGTTGAAGACCCCACAGGGGTTGGAGAGACCCAGTACTTC. The chain carries TRBV29-1 and TRBJ2-5; 7 bases line up with TRBD1. The CDR3 sequence is 15 residues long. The germline V gene encodes CDR1 SQVTM and CDR2 ANQGSEA. Trimming cost V 0 bases and J 4 bases; bases outside gene matches: 8.

The rearrangement joins TRBV3-1 (or the pseudogene TRBV3-2) to TRBJ2-5; D perhaps matches TRBD2 (6 bases). This CDR3 region has 15 residues. CDR1 is LGHDT and CDR2 is YNNKEL in the germline V gene (reference sequence). The V end lost 4 bases, the J end lost 3 bases, and 15 bases lay between the germline ends. The CDR3 is CASSPRVGGEETQYF. The CDR3 nucleotides read TGTGCCAGCAGCCCACGAGTCGGGGGAGAAGAGACCCAGTACTTC.

This CDR3 is CSALWETQYF. The DNA of the CDR3 is TGCAGTGCTCTATGGGAGACCCAGTACTTC. The chain is built from TRBV20-1 and TRBJ2-5; D uncertain. The CDR3 sequence is 10 residues long. Between the trimmed V and J ends, which lost 5 bases and 5 bases, there was a span of 6 bases. Per the germline V gene, CDR1 is DFQATT and CDR2 is SNEGSKA (reference sequence).

The rearrangement joins TRBV5-1 to TRBJ1-2, with D possibly matching TRBD1 (6 bases). The CDR3 consists of 16 residues. Germline loops: CDR1 SGHRS, CDR2 YFSETQ. V was shortened by 1 base and J by 4 bases, with 17 bases between the two germline ends. The CDR3: CASSLSTGSLFYGYTF. In nucleotides, the CDR3 is TGCGCCAGCAGCTTGTCCACAGGGTCCCTTTTCTATGGCTACACCTTC.

The J gene is TRBJ2-2, the V gene TRBV6-1; possibly TRBD1 for D (5 bases). The germline CDR1 and CDR2 sequences are MNHNS and SASEGT. V was trimmed by 1 base and J by 8 bases, leaving 11 bases between them. This CDR3 comprises 14 residues. CDR3 nucleotides: TGTGCCAGCAGTGAAGTCTATAAGGGGGGGGAGCTGTTTTTT. It codes for CASSEVYKGGELFF.

The chain is built from TRBV11-3 and TRBJ2-5; D perhaps matches TRBD2 (5 bases). The CDR3 consists of 15 residues. Per the germline V gene, CDR1 is SGHNT and CDR2 is YENEEA. The V end was cut by 1 base, the J end by 5 bases, with 14 bases between. Here the CDR3 reads CASSLVTGVGETQYF. CDR3 DNA sequence: TGTGCCAGCAGCTTAGTTACCGGGGTTGGGGAGACCCAGTACTTC.

This clone appeared once. The chain recombines TRBV4-1 with TRBJ1-1, with TRBD1 matching 7 bases. V lost 0 bases to trimming and J lost 0 bases; unmatched junction nucleotides: 10. This CDR3 spans 18 amino acids. The germline V gene encodes CDR1 MGHRA and CDR2 YSYEKL. CDR3 sequence: CASSQEDRTARVNTEAFF. The DNA of the CDR3 is TGCGCCAGCAGCCAAGAGGACAGGACGGCACGCGTGAACACTGAAGCTTTCTTT.

This chain uses TRBV5-1 with TRBJ1-1; perhaps TRBD1 as D (6 bases). The V end lost 7 bases, the J end lost 1 base, and 11 bases lay between the germline ends. The CDR3 has 13 residues. The germline V gene has CDR1 SGHRS and CDR2 YFSETQ. CDR3 sequence reads: CASGDTANTEAFF. In DNA, the CDR3 is TGCGCCAGCGGGGACACCGCGAACACTGAAGCTTTCTTT.